The next 26 T cell receptor beta chains were all read from a single sample in a study of shared clonotypes between healthy human individuals. Using immunoSEQ multiplex PCR, the repertoire was profiled, and TCRdb retains in-frame clones only, with some absent. The sample records under 2,000,000 clones, about 95% being singletons. Cells designated naive CD8 were CD45RO-negative and were positively selected for CCR7, with terminally differentiated effector memory CD45RA+ cells excluded. Sequencing was done on a sample of naive CD8+ T cells sorted from blood. Receptors were obtained from a man between 18 and 35 years old in good health.

The V call is TRBV4-1, the J call TRBJ2-2; the D is unclear. The CDR3 spans 14 residues. Germline V gene data show CDR1 as MGHRA and CDR2 as YSYEKL. The V and J ends lost 4 bases and 1 base respectively, with 7 bases between them. The CDR3 region has the DNA TGCGCCAGCAGCCTAGACTGGAACACCGGGGAGCTGTTTTTT. This encodes CASSLDWNTGELFF.

This sequence joins TRBV2 and TRBJ2-7; tentatively, D is TRBD1 or TRBD2 (5 bases each). V was clipped by 10 bases and J by 0 bases, with 7 bases between them. CDR3 length: 11 amino acids. Germline-derived CDR1 and CDR2 are SNHLY and FYNNEI. The CDR3: CAIGTSYEQYF. The DNA of the CDR3 is TGTGCCATCGGGACCTCCTACGAGCAGTACTTC.

V and J are TRBV28 and TRBJ1-4; unclear D gene. Germline CDR1 and CDR2: MDHEN and SYDVKM. The CDR3 runs to 14 residues. V shed 5 bases and J shed 7 bases, with 14 bases lying between them. The DNA of the CDR3 is TGTGCCAGCAGTGGGTGGCAGTCTGGTGAAAAACTGTTTTTT. Translation: CASSGWQSGEKLFF.

V and J are TRBV30 and TRBJ1-5; 7 bases are shared with TRBD1. Germline CDR1 reads GTSNPN; CDR2 reads SVGIG (reference sequence). The J segment lost 4 bases and the V segment lost 1 base, leaving 7 bases of the junction unmatched. This CDR3 has 15 amino acids. This chain's CDR3 is CAWSDPMTGNQPQHF. For the CDR3, the DNA is TGTGCCTGGAGTGATCCAATGACAGGGAATCAGCCCCAGCATTTT.

The rearrangement uses TRBV6-6 and TRBJ2-2, with 7 bases that match TRBD2. The CDR3 spans 15 residues. Germline-derived CDR1 and CDR2 are MNHNY and SVGAGI (reference sequence). V lost 7 bases, J lost 7 bases, and 12 bases stayed unmatched. CDR3 DNA sequence: TGTGCCAGCACGGCAATGTTCTGGGAGGGCGGGGAGCTGTTTTTT. This translates into CASTAMFWEGGELFF.

J is TRBJ2-6 and V is TRBV5-6, with a tentative D call TRBD1 (6 bases). With 0 bases removed from V and 0 bases from J, the gap between germline ends came to 10 bases. Germline CDR1 is SGHDT and CDR2 is YYEEEE. This CDR3 has 17 residues. CDR3 region: CASSLDRAISGANVLTF. For the CDR3, the DNA is TGTGCCAGCAGCTTGGACAGGGCAATCTCTGGGGCCAACGTCCTGACTTTC.

V usage is TRBV6-1 and J usage is TRBJ1-5, with D possibly TRBD1 on 5 matching bases. This CDR3 is built from 18 residues. Germline loops: CDR1 MNHNS, CDR2 SASEGT. V lost 1 base to trimming and J lost 10 bases, with 26 bases between them. This chain's CDR3 is CASSEEFGPHGAVSPQHF. CDR3 nucleotide sequence: TGTGCCAGCAGTGAAGAGTTTGGTCCACATGGGGCGGTCAGCCCCCAGCATTTT.

The rearrangement uses TRBV21-1 and TRBJ1-5; the table calls TRBD1, which could not be checked here. TRBV21-1 is deemed a pseudogene. The CDR3 sequence is 15 residues long. CDR3 DNA sequence: TGTGCCAGCAGCCCACAGGGAGCGTGTAACCAGCCCCAGCATTTT. This sequence encodes CASSPQGACNQPQHF.

The chain links TRBV7-9 to TRBJ2-7; D might be TRBD2 (6 bases). Germline V gene sequence: CDR1 SEHNR, CDR2 FQNEAQ (reference sequence). The CDR3 loop spans 15 amino acids. Between the trimmed V and J ends, which lost 3 bases and 1 base, there was a span of 13 bases. Written as DNA, the CDR3 is TGTGCCAGCAGCTTTCCGGGGCGGGGATCCTACGAGCAGTACTTC. It is translated as CASSFPGRGSYEQYF.

This clone was observed a single time. The chain is built from TRBV6-5 and TRBJ2-7; no definite D call. The CDR3 contains 12 residues. Germline-derived CDR1 and CDR2 are MNHEY and SVGAGI. The V gene lost 7 bases and the J gene lost 8 bases, with 15 bases spanning the gap. CDR3 loop: CASTNFEGKQYF. In DNA form, the CDR3 reads TGTGCCAGCACCAACTTTGAAGGCAAGCAGTACTTC.

The chain couples TRBV5-4 to TRBJ2-2, with 7 bases aligning to TRBD1. The J segment lost 3 bases and the V segment lost 7 bases, leaving 6 bases of the junction unmatched. The CDR3 extends over 14 amino acids. Germline CDR1 and CDR2: SGHNT and YYREEE (reference sequence). The CDR3 nucleotides read TGTGCCAGCGGGCAGGGGGATCACACCGGGGAGCTGTTTTTT. As protein: CASGQGDHTGELFF.

V and J are TRBV9 and TRBJ2-2; no clear D gene. The CDR3 is made up of 17 amino acids. CDR1 and CDR2 from the germline V gene are SGDLS and YYNGEE. The V gene lost 4 bases and the J gene lost 7 bases, with 23 bases spanning the gap. CDR3: CASSPEASPSPRGELFF. CDR3 coding DNA: TGTGCCAGCAGCCCCGAGGCCTCCCCTAGTCCCCGCGGGGAGCTGTTTTTT.

V usage is TRBV9 and J usage is TRBJ2-3; a possible D gene is TRBD2 (6 bases). The CDR3 is 15 amino acids. The germline V gene encodes CDR1 SGDLS and CDR2 YYNGEE. Trimming took 4 bases from V and 4 from J, leaving 16 bases between them. CDR3 nucleotide sequence: TGTGCCAGCAGCTTGGAGGGGCTAGATGCAGATACGCAGTATTTT. It translates to CASSLEGLDADTQYF.

In its sample, this clone was seen once. V gene TRBV9 combines with J gene TRBJ2-7, with D uncertain. CDR1 is SGDLS and CDR2 is YYNGEE in the germline V gene. V lost 3 bases and J lost 1, with 11 bases in between. The CDR3 is made up of 14 amino acids. CDR3 residues: CASSAASQSYEQYF. For the CDR3, the DNA is TGTGCCAGCAGCGCCGCTTCCCAGTCCTACGAGCAGTACTTC. Looking up the rest from reference TRBV9 and TRBJ2-7 gives the full variable domain: DSGVTQTPKHLITATGQRVTLRCSPRSGDLSVYWYQQSLDQGLQFLIQYYNGEERAKGNILERFSAQQFPDLHSELNLSSLELGDSALYFCASSAASQSYEQYFGPGTRLTVT.

Only one count was recorded for this clone. V usage is TRBV6-6 and J usage is TRBJ2-3; D unclear. The CDR3 loop spans 15 amino acids. CDR1 MNHNY and CDR2 SVGAGI come from the germline V gene (reference sequence). The ends were cut back, 2 bases at V and 2 bases at J, with 11 bases in the middle. The chain's CDR3 is CASSYVDQSTDTQYF. The CDR3, as DNA: TGTGCCAGCAGTTACGTGGACCAGTCCACAGATACGCAGTATTTT.

The V call is TRBV4-2, the J call TRBJ2-7; the D gene could be TRBD1 or TRBD2 (6 bases each). V was clipped by 1 base and J by 4 bases, with 11 bases between them. Germline assignment: CDR1 LGHNA and CDR2 YNFKEQ. This CDR3 has 14 residues. CDR3 in amino acids: CASSQVEGVYEQYF. The CDR3 DNA follows: TGTGCCAGCAGCCAAGTGGAGGGGGTTTACGAGCAGTACTTC.

V usage is TRBV27 and J usage is TRBJ1-4; possible D gene TRBD1, 6 bases. The CDR3 extends over 16 amino acids. Looked up from germline, CDR1 is MNHEY and CDR2 is SMNVEV (reference sequence). Trimming took 5 bases from V and 3 from J, leaving 16 bases between them. As DNA, the CDR3 is TGTGCCAGCAGTGCCCAAGCAGGGGCGGCTAATGAAAAACTGTTTTTT. Protein sequence: CASSAQAGAANEKLFF.

Regarding this clone: This CDR3 is also generated by other DNA sequences in the sample. In nucleotides, the CDR3 is TGCGCCAGCAGCCAATGGGACAGTAATCAGCCCCAGCATTTT. Translated: CASSQWDSNQPQHF. The V gene is TRBV4-1, the J gene TRBJ1-5, with 7 positions matching TRBD1. With V trimmed by 2 bases and J by 4 bases, 2 bases remained unmatched. Germline-derived CDR1 and CDR2 are MGHRA and YSYEKL. The CDR3 length is 14 residues.

The V call is TRBV28, the J call TRBJ1-1, with unresolved D. CDR3 length: 12 residues. Germline V gene data show CDR1 as MDHEN and CDR2 as SYDVKM. Trimming pared 7 bases from V and 1 base from J, leaving 7 bases between. The CDR3 nucleotides read TGTGCCAGCAAAACGGGGAACACTGAAGCTTTCTTT. Protein sequence: CASKTGNTEAFF.

Note on this clone: This sample also contains other DNA sequences that code for the same CDR3. The CDR3 loop reads CASSVVRNTEAFF. DNA of the CDR3: TGTGCCAGCAGCGTAGTTAGGAACACTGAAGCTTTCTTT. The J gene is TRBJ1-1, the V gene TRBV9; D is ambiguous. The CDR3 has 13 residues. Germline V gene data show CDR1 as SGDLS and CDR2 as YYNGEE. V lost 0 bases and J lost 1, with 4 bases in between.

V is TRBV4-3 and J is TRBJ2-3; D is undetermined. Looked up from germline, CDR1 is LGHNA and CDR2 is YSLEER. Trimming shortened V by 1 base and J by 4 bases, and 12 bases separated the two germline ends. The CDR3 length is 15 residues. The CDR3 region is CASSQGLIVADTQYF. The CDR3 coding sequence is TGCGCCAGCAGCCAAGGCCTGATAGTGGCAGATACGCAGTATTTT.

In the case of this clone: In the same sample, other DNA sequences code for this CDR3. DNA for the CDR3: TGCGCCAGCAGCTTGGGCGGGGTCACTGAAGCTTTCTTT. The encoded protein is CASSLGGVTEAFF. The rearrangement joins TRBV5-1 to TRBJ1-1; D call uncertain. Trimming removed 0 bases at V and 4 bases at J, with 7 bases between. The CDR3 is 13 residues long. From germline, CDR1 is SGHRS and CDR2 YFSETQ.

This chain connects TRBV5-1 to TRBJ1-6, with 8 bases fitting TRBD1. This CDR3 has 15 amino acids. The germline V gene has CDR1 SGHRS and CDR2 YFSETQ. V was clipped by 5 bases and J by 9 bases; unmatched bases: 10. The DNA for the CDR3 is TGCGCCAGCAGGCCCACAGGGGGTGAAAGTTCACCCCTCCACTTT. It codes for CASRPTGGESSPLHF. Full variable domain (outside the CDR3, taken from reference TRBV5-1 and TRBJ1-6): KAGVTQTPRYLIKTRGQQVTLSCSPISGHRSVSWYQQTPGQGLQFLFEYFSETQRNKGNFPGRFSGRQFSNSRSEMNVSTLELGDSALYLCASRPTGGESSPLHFGNGTRLTVT.

CDR3 sequence: CASRPDRSNTGELFF. Here the CDR3 DNA reads TGCGCCAGCAGGCCCGACAGGAGTAACACCGGGGAGCTGTTTTTT. The rearrangement uses TRBV10-2 and TRBJ2-2, with a weak D call TRBD1 (6 bases). This CDR3 is built from 15 residues. Trimming shortened V by 6 bases and J by 2 bases, and 13 bases separated the two germline ends. The germline gives CDR1 WSHSY, CDR2 SAAADI.

This chain links TRBV4-1 with TRBJ2-7; D ambiguous. The V end lost 2 bases, the J end lost 2 bases, and 10 bases lay between the germline ends. Germline lookup yields CDR1 MGHRA and CDR2 YSYEKL. This CDR3 has 14 residues. The CDR3 here is CASSQITTAYEQYF. CDR3 nucleotides: TGCGCCAGCAGCCAAATTACTACCGCCTACGAGCAGTACTTC.

This chain joins TRBV28 and TRBJ1-1, with 8 bases matching TRBD1. Trimming took 2 bases from V and 5 from J; bases not matched to a gene: 4. The CDR3 has 14 amino acids. CDR1 MDHEN and CDR2 SYDVKM come from the germline V gene. CDR3 in DNA: TGTGCCAGCAGTTTAACCAGGGGGCGGACTGAAGCTTTCTTT. Its protein is CASSLTRGRTEAFF.